This T cell receptor (beta chain) was sequenced during a study of human T cells and chemical hapten exposure. Study as a whole: Upper back patch tests used 0.01% DPC, scored after 6 days.

Specified time point: patch test 3, about 24 weeks after DPC sensitization. This sample's treatment: therapeutic diphenylcyclopropenone sensitization with weekly scalp DPC. RNA extraction used unfractionated whole blood as the source of total RNA. Individual cDNA molecules received unique molecular identifiers in the library. In the source study's methods: Ranging from about 20,000 to 700,000, TCR counts per sample had a median value of approximately 97,000. Each CDR3 protein gets one entry after TCRdb re-called the RACE reads with MiXCR. The V and J calls and clone size come from TCRdb's table, not from the authors' own analysis. The table records over 70,000 distinct CDR3 sequences, approximately 10% of them present only once. This clonotype was recorded many times. The input for sequencing was whole blood, taken in connection with sensitization to the hapten diphenylcyclopropenone (DPC). The origin of this receptor is a woman under 40 with alopecia areata. Some clones in this sample may be carry-over from other donors' samples.

In nucleotides, the CDR3 is TGCGCCAGCAGCTTGGACCCAGGCTATGGCTACACCTTC. It translates to CASSLDPGYGYTF. The gene calls are TRBV5-1 and TRBJ1-2; D ambiguous. This CDR3 spans 13 amino acids. Germline CDR1 SGHRS, CDR2 YFSETQ. V shed 0 bases and J shed 4 bases, with 7 bases lying between them.